The rows below give T cell receptor beta chains drawn from one sample of a study of blood T cell repertoires in COVID-19. This table comes from immunoSEQ multiplex PCR, and its TCRdb copy is limited to in-frame clones, with some not included. The sample has 250,000 to 300,000 clones, roughly 90% seen once. Sequencing used PBMCs or T cells enriched from blood (not recorded which). These receptors came from a woman in her thirties or forties who had recovered from COVID-19. Both conserved end residues are part of each CDR3. A D gene is named only where the DNA matches it firmly. Size values are once, few and many counts, or a class for expanded clones, and some rows have none.

cdr3_nt: TGTGCCAGCAGTGAAGCGACCGGGACAGCGGCCTATGGCTACACCTTC; cdr3_aa: CASSEATGTAAYGYTF; v_call: TRBV2; d_call: TRBD1; j_call: TRBJ1-2; clone_size: .
cdr3_nt: TGTGCCAGCAGTTTGCGCTACACCGGGGAGCTGTTTTTT; cdr3_aa: CASSLRYTGELFF; v_call: TRBV27; d_call: .; j_call: TRBJ2-2; clone_size: .
cdr3_nt: TGCGCCAGCAGCTTGGACGGGACAGGGGCCTACGAGCAGTACTTC; cdr3_aa: CASSLDGTGAYEQYF; v_call: TRBV5-1; d_call: TRBD1; j_call: TRBJ2-7; clone_size: .
cdr3_nt: TGTGCCAGCAGCTTAACATGGGCCCGAAGTAGCAATCAGCCCCAGCATTTT; cdr3_aa: CASSLTWARSSNQPQHF; v_call: TRBV7-3; d_call: .; j_call: TRBJ1-5; clone_size: .
cdr3_nt: TGTGCCAGCAGCTCGGCGGGACAGCCGACTAAAAATGAGCAGTTCTTC; cdr3_aa: CASSSAGQPTKNEQFF; v_call: TRBV5-7; d_call: .; j_call: TRBJ2-1; clone_size: few
cdr3_nt: TGTGCCTGGGGGGGACAGGGAATGAACACTGAAGCTTTCTTT; cdr3_aa: CAWGGQGMNTEAFF; v_call: TRBV30; d_call: TRBD1; j_call: TRBJ1-1; clone_size: .
cdr3_nt: TGTGCCAGCAGCGTAAATAGGGGGCATGGGGAGCAGTTCTTC; cdr3_aa: CASSVNRGHGEQFF; v_call: TRBV9; d_call: TRBD1; j_call: TRBJ2-1; clone_size: .
cdr3_nt: TGCGCCAGCAGCTTTAGAGACAGGGCCTCCTACGAGCAGTACTTC; cdr3_aa: CASSFRDRASYEQYF; v_call: TRBV5-1; d_call: TRBD1; j_call: TRBJ2-7; clone_size: .
cdr3_nt: TGCGCCAGCAGCTTAAACAGGGGCAATGAGCAGTTCTTC; cdr3_aa: CASSLNRGNEQFF; v_call: TRBV5-1; d_call: TRBD1; j_call: TRBJ2-1; clone_size: .
cdr3_nt: TGTGCCAGCAGTCAACCGGGACTAGGAGGAGTGACCCAGTACTTC; cdr3_aa: CASSQPGLGGVTQYF; v_call: TRBV5-6; d_call: TRBD2; j_call: TRBJ2-5; clone_size: .
cdr3_nt: TGTGCCAGCAGCTTGGGCCGCCTATTGGGGGCGAGGGGAAACACCATATATTTT; cdr3_aa: CASSLGRLLGARGNTIYF; v_call: TRBV7-9; d_call: .; j_call: TRBJ1-3; clone_size: .
cdr3_nt: TGTGCCAGCAGCTTAACAGGGGGCTATGGCTACACCTTC; cdr3_aa: CASSLTGGYGYTF; v_call: TRBV11-1; d_call: TRBD1; j_call: TRBJ1-2; clone_size: few
cdr3_nt: TGTGCCAGCAGCTTAGGGTCCCGGTCAAATCAGCCCCAGCATTTT; cdr3_aa: CASSLGSRSNQPQHF; v_call: TRBV7-9; d_call: .; j_call: TRBJ1-5; clone_size: .
cdr3_nt: TGTGCCAGCTCACCAGAGGGGGCTGCTGGAAACACCATATATTTT; cdr3_aa: CASSPEGAAGNTIYF; v_call: TRBV18; d_call: TRBD1; j_call: TRBJ1-3; clone_size: .
cdr3_nt: TGTGCCAGCAGCCCGACGCGGGGTAGGGACTGGAGGGAGCAGTACTTC; cdr3_aa: CASSPTRGRDWREQYF; v_call: TRBV11-2; d_call: .; j_call: TRBJ2-7; clone_size: .
cdr3_nt: TGCAGCGTTGCCCAGGACATGGATGAAGCTTTCTTT; cdr3_aa: CSVAQDMDEAFF; v_call: TRBV29-1; d_call: .; j_call: TRBJ1-1; clone_size: .
cdr3_nt: TGTGCCAGCAGCAAAGCTAGGACAGGGGGCAGCGGTAATTCACCCCTCCACTTT; cdr3_aa: CASSKARTGGSGNSPLHF; v_call: TRBV21-1; d_call: .; j_call: TRBJ1-6; clone_size: .
cdr3_nt: TGTGCCAGCAGCTTATCGGCAGGGGAGCAGCCCCAGCATTTT; cdr3_aa: CASSLSAGEQPQHF; v_call: TRBV7-8; d_call: .; j_call: TRBJ1-5; clone_size: .